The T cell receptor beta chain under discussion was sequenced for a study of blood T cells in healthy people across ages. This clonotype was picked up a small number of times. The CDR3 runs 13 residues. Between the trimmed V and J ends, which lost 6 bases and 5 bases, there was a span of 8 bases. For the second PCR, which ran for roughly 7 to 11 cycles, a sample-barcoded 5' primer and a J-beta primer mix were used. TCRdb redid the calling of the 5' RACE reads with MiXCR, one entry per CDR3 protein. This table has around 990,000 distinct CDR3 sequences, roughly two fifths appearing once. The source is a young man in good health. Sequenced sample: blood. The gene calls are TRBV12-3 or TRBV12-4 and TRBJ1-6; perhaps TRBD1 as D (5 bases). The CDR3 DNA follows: TGTGCCAGCAGCCCGGGGGATAATTCACCCCTCCACTTT. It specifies CASSPGDNSPLHF.